This TCR beta chain was recovered during a study of cytomegalovirus exposure and HLA in healthy donors. The V end was cut by 0 bases, the J end by 3 bases, with 5 bases between. This CDR3 spans 13 amino acids. Germline V CDR1 and CDR2: SGHNT, YYREEE (reference sequence). Primers: 60 Vbeta forward and 13 Jbeta reverse. Generated by immunoSEQ multiplex PCR, the TCRdb table keeps only in-frame clones and is missing some. This sample's table reports tens of thousands of clones. This clonotype was obtained from a man between 18 and 35 years old in good health and CMV-seropositive. V usage is TRBV5-4 and J usage is TRBJ2-3; no clear D. The source material was PBMCs. CDR3 sequence reads: CASSLGATDTQYF. CDR3 sequence (DNA): TGTGCCAGCAGCTTGGGAGCAACAGATACGCAGTATTTT.